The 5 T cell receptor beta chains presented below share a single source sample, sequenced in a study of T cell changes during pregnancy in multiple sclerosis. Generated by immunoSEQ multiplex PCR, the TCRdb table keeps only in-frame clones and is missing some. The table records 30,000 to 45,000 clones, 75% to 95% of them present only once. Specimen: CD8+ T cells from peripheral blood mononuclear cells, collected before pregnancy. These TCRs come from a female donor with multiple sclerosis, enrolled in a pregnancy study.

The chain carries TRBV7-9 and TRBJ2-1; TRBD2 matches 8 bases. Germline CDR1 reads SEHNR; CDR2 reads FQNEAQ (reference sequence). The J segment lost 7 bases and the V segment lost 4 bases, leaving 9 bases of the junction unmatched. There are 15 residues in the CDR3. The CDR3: CASSSTGASGNEQFF. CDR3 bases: TGTGCCAGCAGCTCGACCGGGGCTAGCGGGAATGAGCAGTTCTTC. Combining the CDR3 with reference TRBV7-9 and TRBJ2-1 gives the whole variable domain DTGVSQNPRHKITKRGQNVTFRCDPISEHNRLYWYRQTLGQGPEFLTYFQNEAQLEKSRLLSDRFSAERPKGSFSTLEIQRTEQGDSAMYLCASSSTGASGNEQFFGPGTRLTVL.

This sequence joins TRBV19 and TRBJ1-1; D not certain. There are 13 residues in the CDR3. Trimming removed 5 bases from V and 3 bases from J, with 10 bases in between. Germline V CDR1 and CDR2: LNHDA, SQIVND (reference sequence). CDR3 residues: CASSPAGYTEAFF. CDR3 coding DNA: TGTGCCAGTAGTCCCGCGGGATACACTGAAGCTTTCTTT.

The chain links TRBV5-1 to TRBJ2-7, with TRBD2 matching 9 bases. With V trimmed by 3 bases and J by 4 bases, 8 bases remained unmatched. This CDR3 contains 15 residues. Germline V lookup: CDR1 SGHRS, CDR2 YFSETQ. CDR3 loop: CASSSDSGSTYEQYF. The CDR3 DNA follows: TGCGCCAGCAGCTCAGATAGCGGGAGTACGTACGAGCAGTACTTC.

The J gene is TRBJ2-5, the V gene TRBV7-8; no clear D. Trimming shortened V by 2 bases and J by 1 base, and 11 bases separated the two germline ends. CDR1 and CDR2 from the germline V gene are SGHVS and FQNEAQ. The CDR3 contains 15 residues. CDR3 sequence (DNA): TGTGCCAGCAGCTTACACGAGCTCCTCCAAGAGACCCAGTACTTC. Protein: CASSLHELLQETQYF.

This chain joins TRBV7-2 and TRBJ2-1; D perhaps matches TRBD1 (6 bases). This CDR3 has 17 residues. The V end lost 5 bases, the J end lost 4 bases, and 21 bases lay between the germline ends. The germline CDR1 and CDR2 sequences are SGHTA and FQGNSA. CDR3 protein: CASSPINLRTVYNEQFF. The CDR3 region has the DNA TGTGCCAGCAGCCCGATTAACCTCCGGACAGTATACAATGAGCAGTTCTTC.